What follows are 29 T cell receptor beta chains derived from one specimen sequenced in a study of cytomegalovirus exposure and HLA in healthy donors. Primers included in the PCR were 60 Vbeta and 13 Jbeta primers. This table comes from immunoSEQ multiplex PCR, and its TCRdb copy is limited to in-frame clones, with some not included. Here the sample spans 140,000 or so clones, roughly 85% being singletons. The sequencing sample was made of PBMCs. The receptors here all came from a woman aged 25-40 years in good health and CMV-seronegative.

The gene calls are TRBV10-2 and TRBJ1-1; tentative D call: TRBD1 (5 bases). The CDR3 has 14 amino acids. Germline CDR1 WSHSY, CDR2 SAAADI. V shed 2 bases and J shed 4 bases, with 11 bases lying between them. The CDR3 nucleotides are TGCGCCAGCAGTGAGGCGGGCGGGGGCACTGAAGCTTTCTTT. Translation: CASSEAGGGTEAFF.

The chain links TRBV25-1 to TRBJ1-1, with D perhaps matching TRBD1 (5 bases). The germline V gene has CDR1 MGHDK and CDR2 SYGVNS. This CDR3 is 14 amino acids long. V gave up 7 bases and J gave up 3 bases, with 15 bases separating them. CDR3 in amino acids: CASIPPGVDTEAFF. CDR3 sequence (DNA): TGTGCCAGCATCCCCCCGGGGGTTGACACTGAAGCTTTCTTT. The whole variable domain, filled in from reference TRBV25-1 and TRBJ1-1, reads EADIYQTPRYLVIGTGKKITLECSQTMGHDKMYWYQQDPGMELHLIHYSYGVNSTEKGDLSSESTVSRIRTEHFPLTLESARPSHTSQYLCASIPPGVDTEAFFGQGTRLTVV.

This rearrangement joins TRBV27 to TRBJ1-1; 7 bases map to TRBD1. The germline CDR1 and CDR2 sequences are MNHEY and SMNVEV (reference sequence). CDR3 length: 11 amino acids. V lost 6 bases to trimming and J lost 8 bases; unmatched junction nucleotides: 3. CDR3 sequence (DNA): TGTGCCAGCAGGACAGGGACCGAAGCTTTCTTT. This translates into CASRTGTEAFF.

This chain connects TRBV11-1 to TRBJ1-3; TRBD1 is a possible D gene (5 bases). CDR1 SGHAT and CDR2 FQDESV come from the germline V gene (reference sequence). The CDR3 covers 15 residues. Trimming pared 2 bases from V and 2 bases from J, leaving 10 bases between. CDR3 bases: TGTGCCAGCAGCTTACCACCAGGGACTGGAAACACCATATATTTT. Protein: CASSLPPGTGNTIYF.

This chain links TRBV5-1 with TRBJ2-1; possible D gene TRBD2, 5 bases. The V gene lost 0 bases and the J gene lost 3 bases, with 7 bases spanning the gap. This CDR3 spans 14 amino acids. In germline, CDR1 is SGHRS, CDR2 YFSETQ. CDR3 sequence (DNA): TGCGCCAGCAGCTTGGGTGGAGGCTACAATGAGCAGTTCTTC. Its protein product is CASSLGGGYNEQFF. The entire variable domain, with the rest obtained from reference TRBV5-1 and TRBJ2-1, is as follows: KAGVTQTPRYLIKTRGQQVTLSCSPISGHRSVSWYQQTPGQGLQFLFEYFSETQRNKGNFPGRFSGRQFSNSRSEMNVSTLELGDSALYLCASSLGGGYNEQFFGPGTRLTVL.

The chain joins TRBV6-5 to TRBJ2-7; 7 positions match TRBD1. Germline trimming cut 5 bases from V and 4 bases from J; bases unmatched to any gene: 5. Germline CDR1 MNHEY, CDR2 SVGAGI. CDR3 length: 13 residues. CDR3 amino acids: CASSRDSKYEQYF. The DNA for the CDR3 is TGTGCCAGCAGTCGGGACAGTAAGTACGAGCAGTACTTC.

The chain employs TRBV6-1 and TRBJ1-1; 12 nucleotides align to TRBD1. Unmatched junction bases numbered 2, after V lost 7 bases and J lost 2 bases. The CDR3 runs 14 residues. Germline V gives CDR1 MNHNS, CDR2 SASEGT. CDR3: CASTGTGGNTEAFF. CDR3 DNA: TGTGCCAGCACCGGGACAGGGGGCAACACTGAAGCTTTCTTT.

The CDR3 loop is CASRLGQVNTGELFF. In nucleotides, the CDR3 is TGTGCCAGCAGGCTGGGACAGGTGAACACCGGGGAGCTGTTTTTT. The rearrangement uses TRBV28 and TRBJ2-2; 8 positions agree with TRBD1. V trimming: 6 bases; J trimming: 1 base; junction bases outside the gene matches: 4. Germline V gene data show CDR1 as MDHEN and CDR2 as SYDVKM. This CDR3 contains 15 residues.

V usage is TRBV5-6 and J usage is TRBJ2-3, with 12 bases aligning to TRBD2. Trimming cost V 4 bases and J 0 bases; bases outside gene matches: 12. In germline, CDR1 is SGHDT, CDR2 YYEEEE. This CDR3 region has 19 residues. CDR3 region: CASSTLTSGGSPSTDTQYF. The CDR3 DNA is TGTGCCAGCAGCACCCTAACTAGCGGGGGGTCCCCTAGCACAGATACGCAGTATTTT.

CDR3 nucleotide sequence: TGTGCCAGTAGAAAGTTAGGGGATGTGGGCACTGAAGCTTTCTTT. Protein: CASRKLGDVGTEAFF. V gene TRBV19 combines with J gene TRBJ1-1, with a tentative D call TRBD1 (5 bases). This CDR3 has 15 amino acids. Trimming shortened V by 6 bases and J by 4 bases, and 18 bases separated the two germline ends. Per germline, CDR1 LNHDA and CDR2 SQIVND (reference sequence).

The genes are TRBV29-1 and TRBJ1-5; the D gene is possibly TRBD1 (5 bases). This CDR3 has 13 amino acids. Trimming cost V 6 bases and J 2 bases, with 11 bases left between them. The germline V gene encodes CDR1 SQVTM and CDR2 ANQGSEA. CDR3: CSVGGGRNQPQHF. CDR3 nucleotide sequence: TGCAGCGTGGGGGGAGGTCGCAATCAGCCCCAGCATTTT.

This clone has just a few counts. The chain joins TRBV2 to TRBJ1-1; 11 bases line up with TRBD1. From germline, CDR1 is SNHLY and CDR2 FYNNEI. The CDR3 is 14 amino acids. V gave up 5 bases and J gave up 4 bases; unmatched junction bases: 3. CDR3 region: CASSLGQGGTEAFF. For the CDR3, the DNA is TGTGCCAGCAGTTTGGGACAGGGGGGCACTGAAGCTTTCTTT.

The genes are TRBV9 and TRBJ2-7; maybe TRBD1 (5 bases). Germline V gives CDR1 SGDLS, CDR2 YYNGEE. The CDR3 totals 14 residues. V lost 2 bases, J lost 4 bases, and 13 bases lay in between. Here the CDR3 DNA reads TGTGCCAGCAGCGTGGATCAGGGTATGTACGAGCAGTACTTC. This encodes CASSVDQGMYEQYF.

This clone came up a few times. This sequence joins TRBV10-1 and TRBJ1-1; possibly TRBD1 for D (6 bases). The ends were cut back, 5 bases at V and 5 bases at J, with 15 bases in the middle. The CDR3 sequence is 14 residues long. The germline CDR1 and CDR2 sequences are WNHNN and SYGVQD (reference sequence). The DNA of the CDR3 is TGCGCCAGCAGTTCGGACAGAAGAATTACTGAAGCTTTCTTT. Its translation: CASSSDRRITEAFF.

This chain uses TRBV7-9 with TRBJ1-6, with 10 bases lining up with TRBD1. This CDR3 spans 15 amino acids. Germline V gene lookup returns CDR1 SEHNR and CDR2 FQNEAQ (reference sequence). The V gene end was trimmed by 5 bases and the J gene end by 6 bases; junction bases not matched to a gene: 4. CDR3 loop: CASSQGQGGNSPLHF. In DNA, the CDR3 is TGTGCCAGCAGCCAAGGACAGGGGGGTAATTCACCCCTCCACTTT.

This clone turned up a few times. V is TRBV5-8 and J is TRBJ1-1; 9 nucleotides match TRBD1. This CDR3 is 17 amino acids long. CDR1 is SGHTS and CDR2 is YDEGEE in the germline V gene. V was pared by 3 bases and J by 1 base, with 10 bases of the junction left unmatched. Here the CDR3 DNA reads TGTGCCAGCAGCTGGCAACAGGGGGCTATCCGGAACACTGAAGCTTTCTTT. This translates into CASSWQQGAIRNTEAFF.

The chain couples TRBV28 to TRBJ2-5; the D gene is possibly TRBD1 (5 bases). The germline V gene encodes CDR1 MDHEN and CDR2 SYDVKM. The CDR3 has 15 residues. The ends were cut back, 6 bases at V and 1 base at J, with 15 bases in the middle. This chain's CDR3 is CASRRLQAIQETQYF. The CDR3 DNA follows: TGTGCCAGCAGACGCCTACAGGCGATCCAAGAGACCCAGTACTTC.

Note on this clone: At one end the junction does not follow the germline gene, possibly because of a read error. This same CDR3 is encoded by further DNA sequences in the sample. The chain is built from TRBV5-6 and TRBJ2-7; 9 positions agree with TRBD1. Germline lookup yields CDR1 SGHDT and CDR2 YYEEEE. The CDR3 extends over 14 amino acids. CDR3 DNA: TGTGCCAGCAGCTCTTCGGGACAGGGCTACGAGCAGTATTTC. Protein sequence: CASSSSGQGYEQYF.

The rearrangement joins TRBV5-4 to TRBJ1-2; the match to TRBD1 covers 7 bases. Germline values: CDR1 SGHNT, CDR2 YYREEE (reference sequence). The CDR3 loop spans 15 amino acids. V gave up 0 bases and J gave up 5 bases; unmatched junction bases: 7. This chain's CDR3 is CASSLGGQRAYGYTF. The CDR3 DNA follows: TGTGCCAGCAGCTTGGGGGGACAGCGCGCTTATGGCTACACCTTC.

This clone came up a few times. The same CDR3 also results from other DNA sequences found in this sample. The chain couples TRBV9 to TRBJ2-5; 10 bases are shared with TRBD2. J gave up 1 base and V 0 bases, and 0 bases lay outside the gene matches. CDR1 is SGDLS, CDR2 YYNGEE, per germline. CDR3 length equals 15 residues. The CDR3 DNA reads TGTGCCAGCAGCGTAGTAGCGGGGGGCCAAGAGACCCAGTACTTC. Protein: CASSVVAGGQETQYF.

The chain uses TRBV5-1 and TRBJ1-2; tentative D call: TRBD1 (5 bases). Looked up from germline, CDR1 is SGHRS and CDR2 is YFSETQ. The V and J ends lost 2 bases and 4 bases respectively, with 12 bases between them. The length of the CDR3 is 14 residues. The DNA for the CDR3 is TGCGCCAGCAGCTTCACAGGTACCTCCTATGGCTACACCTTC. Amino acids: CASSFTGTSYGYTF.

The sample holds a few counts of this clone. The chain uses TRBV11-2 and TRBJ2-6; 8 positions match TRBD2. CDR1 and CDR2 from the germline V gene are SGHAT and FQNNGV. Trimming took 6 bases from V and 1 from J; bases not matched to a gene: 14. The CDR3 runs to 19 residues. CDR3 bases: TGTGCCAGCAGTTATCCGGCGAGTAGCGGGGTTTCTGGGGCCAACGTCCTGACTTTC. Translating gives CASSYPASSGVSGANVLTF.

In this sample, this clone turned up once. The chain couples TRBV4-3 to TRBJ1-4; TRBD1 matches 9 bases. The junction had 7 bases not matched to a gene; V was cut back by 4 bases and J by 7 bases. CDR1 and CDR2 (germline): LGHNA, YSLEER. This CDR3 is 15 amino acids long. The CDR3 spells CASSRLGQGIEKLFF. Here the CDR3 DNA reads TGCGCCAGCAGCCGCTTAGGACAGGGGATTGAAAAACTGTTTTTT.

The chain has TRBV4-1 and TRBJ1-5; TRBD1 agrees at 7 bases. V lost 2 bases, J lost 4 bases, and 8 bases stayed unmatched. The CDR3 has 16 amino acids. Germline lookup yields CDR1 MGHRA and CDR2 YSYEKL. For the CDR3, the DNA is TGCGCCAGCAGCCAATCCCCCGGGACAGAGAATCAGCCCCAGCATTTT. Translating it yields CASSQSPGTENQPQHF.

The chain carries TRBV7-2 and TRBJ2-1; tentatively, D is TRBD1 (5 bases). This CDR3 has 15 amino acids. Germline CDR1 is SGHTA and CDR2 is FQGNSA. Deletions cut 1 base from V and 9 bases from J, with 16 bases between. The CDR3 loop reads CASSLGTRAVSEQFF. CDR3 in DNA: TGTGCCAGCAGCTTAGGGACAAGGGCCGTTAGTGAGCAGTTCTTC.

The genes are TRBV9 and TRBJ1-5; 7 bases agree with TRBD1. CDR1 SGDLS and CDR2 YYNGEE come from the germline V gene. CDR3 length: 15 amino acids. J gave up 4 bases and V 0 bases, and 4 bases lay outside the gene matches. CDR3 nucleotides: TGTGCCAGCAGCGTAGAAGGGACAGCAAATCAGCCCCAGCATTTT. Protein: CASSVEGTANQPQHF.

The chain couples TRBV6-5 to TRBJ2-4, with TRBD2 matching over 9 bases. CDR3 length equals 14 residues. CDR1 and CDR2 (germline): MNHEY, SVGAGI. With V trimmed by 5 bases and J by 4 bases, 3 bases remained unmatched. For the CDR3, the DNA is TGTGCCAGCAGTCAGAGCGGGGGGAAAAACATTCAGTACTTC. Amino acids: CASSQSGGKNIQYF.

The J gene is TRBJ1-1, the V gene TRBV11-2; D not resolved. The CDR3 covers 15 residues. The V end was cut by 4 bases, the J end by 1 base, with 13 bases between. Germline V gives CDR1 SGHAT, CDR2 FQNNGV. CDR3 in DNA: TGTGCCAGCAGCTCCCGGCGGACTAGGAACACTGAAGCTTTCTTT. Its translation is CASSSRRTRNTEAFF.

This clone has only a few counts. The rearrangement links TRBV25-1 to TRBJ1-6; 10 bases match TRBD1. The J segment lost 7 bases and the V segment lost 7 bases, leaving 10 bases of the junction unmatched. The CDR3 consists of 16 residues. The germline gives CDR1 MGHDK, CDR2 SYGVNS. The CDR3 protein is CASNKGGQGLNSPLHF. The CDR3 region has the DNA TGTGCCAGCAACAAAGGGGGACAGGGGCTAAATTCACCCCTCCACTTT.